Reported below is one T cell receptor (beta chain). Its antigen is currently unknown. This specimen belongs to a study of cytotoxic CD8 clonotypes in ibrutinib-treated CLL. As for the study in general: Of a cohort that held about 12 relapsed/refractory and some 16 treatment-naive patients, 17 to 18 were IGHV unmutated.

Assay used: immunoSEQ multiplex PCR; TCRdb lists only in-frame clones, some missing. Counted here are about 200,000 clones, about 72% occurring once; the ten biggest clones make up 13%. This CDR3 spans 15 amino acids. Germline-derived CDR1 and CDR2 are MDHEN and SYDVKM. The V and J ends lost 4 bases and 8 bases, in that order; junction bases with no gene match: 9. Study-level results: Baseline clonality, higher than in age-matched healthy donors, tracked circulating CD8+ T-cell counts. On treatment, the uncommon public clonotypes contracted or remained stable.

This TCR derives from a human donor with chronic lymphocytic leukemia. The sequencing used PBMCs, collected after 24 months of ibrutinib treatment. The chain is built from TRBV28 and TRBJ2-1; 9 nucleotides agree with TRBD1. CDR3 bases: TGTGCCAGCAGTTCCCTGGAGGGACAGGGTTATGAGCAGTTCTTC. This sequence encodes CASSSLEGQGYEQFF.